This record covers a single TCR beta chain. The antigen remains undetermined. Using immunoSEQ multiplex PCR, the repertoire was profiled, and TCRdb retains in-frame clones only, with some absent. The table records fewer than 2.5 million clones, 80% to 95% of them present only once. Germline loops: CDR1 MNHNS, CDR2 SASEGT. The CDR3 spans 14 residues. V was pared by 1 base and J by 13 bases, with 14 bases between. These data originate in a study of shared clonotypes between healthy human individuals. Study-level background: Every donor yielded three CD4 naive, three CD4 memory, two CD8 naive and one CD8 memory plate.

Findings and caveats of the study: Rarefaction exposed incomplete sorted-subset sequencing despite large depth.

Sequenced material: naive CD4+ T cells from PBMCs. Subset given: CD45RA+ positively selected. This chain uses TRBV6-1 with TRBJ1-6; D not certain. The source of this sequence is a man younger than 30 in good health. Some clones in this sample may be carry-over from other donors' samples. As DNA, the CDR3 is TGTGCCAGCAGTGAAGTAGGAGGGCGGTATCCCCTCCACTTT. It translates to CASSEVGGRYPLHF.